The next 30 T cell receptor beta chains were all read from a single sample in a study of blood T cell repertoires in COVID-19. The assay was immunoSEQ multiplex PCR, and TCRdb's table has in-frame clones only and misses some. The table records some 240,000 clones, about 81% of them present only once. The sample taken for sequencing was PBMCs or T cells enriched from blood (not recorded which). Source of these receptors: a man between 25 and 39 years old with acute COVID-19.

The V gene is TRBV27, the J gene TRBJ2-3, with 14 bases identical to TRBD2. CDR1 is MNHEY and CDR2 is SMNVEV in the germline V gene (reference sequence). Trimming took 5 bases from V and 3 from J; bases not matched to a gene: 7. The CDR3 sequence is 17 residues long. The CDR3 sequence is CASSRPGTSGRTDTQYF. The CDR3 region has the DNA TGTGCCAGCAGTAGACCCGGGACTAGCGGGAGAACAGATACGCAGTATTTT.

The chain recombines TRBV11-3 with TRBJ2-2; TRBD1 agrees at 9 bases. CDR1 and CDR2 from the germline V gene are SGHNT and YENEEA. The CDR3 runs 16 residues. The V gene end was trimmed by 5 bases and the J gene end by 6 bases; junction bases not matched to a gene: 10. The CDR3 DNA sequence: TGTGCCAGCAGCGTTGGGACAGGGACAAGTCCCGGGGAGCTGTTTTTT. It is translated as CASSVGTGTSPGELFF.

The rearrangement joins TRBV24-1 to TRBJ2-3; D uncertain. The length of the CDR3 is 14 residues. Germline V lookup: CDR1 KGHDR, CDR2 SFDVKD. V lost 3 bases, J lost 2 bases, and 8 bases lay in between. The CDR3 DNA is TGTGCCACCAGTGATCTGGCGGTCACAGATACGCAGTATTTT. Translation: CATSDLAVTDTQYF.

This clone has only a few counts. The chain uses TRBV11-3 and TRBJ2-3; D unclear. CDR3 length equals 16 residues. V was pared by 5 bases and J by 1 base, with 16 bases between. CDR1 and CDR2 from the germline V gene are SGHNT and YENEEA. The CDR3 spells CASSERALKGTDTQYF. In nucleotides, the CDR3 is TGTGCCAGCAGCGAGCGAGCGCTAAAGGGCACAGATACGCAGTATTTT.

The chain couples TRBV7-8 to TRBJ2-1, with D possibly being TRBD1 (6 bases). The CDR3 covers 16 residues. V was cut by 5 bases and J by 7 bases, with 21 bases left in between. Germline CDR1 SGHVS, CDR2 FQNEAQ. CDR3 sequence (DNA): TGTGCCAGCAGCCCTCCCAGGGGTTCAGGTCGGAATGAGCAGTTCTTC. Encoded protein: CASSPPRGSGRNEQFF.

The chain has TRBV5-1 and TRBJ1-2, with 7 bases that match TRBD1. In germline, CDR1 is SGHRS, CDR2 YFSETQ. V trimming: 7 bases; J trimming: 2 bases; junction bases outside the gene matches: 8. This CDR3 contains 14 residues. DNA for the CDR3: TGCGCCAGCTATTCCGGGACAGAAAACTATGGCTACACCTTC. Translated, it gives CASYSGTENYGYTF.

This rearrangement joins TRBV2 to TRBJ1-1; maybe TRBD1 (5 bases). The ends were cut back, 4 bases at V and 0 bases at J, with 9 bases in the middle. The CDR3 has 14 residues. Per the germline V gene, CDR1 is SNHLY and CDR2 is FYNNEI. The CDR3 is CASSGEGLNTEAFF. In nucleotides, the CDR3 is TGTGCCAGCAGTGGGGAGGGGCTGAACACTGAAGCTTTCTTT.

The V call is TRBV30, the J call TRBJ1-2; the match to TRBD1 covers 7 bases. The CDR3 extends over 14 amino acids. V shed 3 bases, J shed 4 bases, and the junction held 8 bases outside the gene matches. Germline CDR1 GTSNPN, CDR2 SVGIG (reference sequence). The CDR3 region is CAWRKLQGTYGYTF. CDR3 bases: TGTGCCTGGAGAAAATTACAGGGGACCTATGGCTACACCTTC.

V usage is TRBV11-2 and J usage is TRBJ2-7, with TRBD1 as a possible D gene (5 bases). V was clipped by 8 bases and J by 7 bases, with 15 bases between them. From germline, CDR1 is SGHAT and CDR2 FQNNGV. This CDR3 spans 12 amino acids. CDR3 nucleotide sequence: TGTGCCAGCCGAGTAGGGGTCGGTGAGCAGTACGTC. Its translation is CASRVGVGEQYV.

The chain combines TRBV10-1 with TRBJ2-3; 7 bases agree with TRBD1. CDR1 and CDR2 from the germline V gene are WNHNN and SYGVQD (reference sequence). The V segment lost 4 bases and the J segment 7 bases; nucleotides outside the gene matches: 5. This CDR3 has 13 residues. In DNA, the CDR3 is TGCGCCAGCAGTGTTGGACAGGTGAATACGCAGTATTTT. Its protein is CASSVGQVNTQYF.

The chain recombines TRBV6-4 with TRBJ2-2; possible D gene TRBD1, 6 bases. The CDR3 consists of 14 residues. Germline-derived CDR1 and CDR2 are MRHNA and SNTAGT. Trimming removed 4 bases at V and 8 bases at J, with 14 bases between. DNA of the CDR3: TGTGCCAGCAGTGTGACCCAGGGGCTTGGGGAGCTGTTTTTT. It is translated as CASSVTQGLGELFF.

This chain links TRBV7-2 with TRBJ1-4; D perhaps matches TRBD1 (5 bases). The CDR3 sequence is 14 residues long. Trimming pared 8 bases from V and 5 bases from J, leaving 15 bases between. Germline CDR1 reads SGHTA; CDR2 reads FQGNSA. CDR3 sequence: CASAGAGSNEKLFF. The CDR3 DNA reads TGTGCCAGCGCTGGGGCAGGGTCGAATGAAAAACTGTTTTTT.

This clone has a handful of counts. This sequence joins TRBV29-1 and TRBJ1-2; tentatively, D is TRBD1 (6 bases). The V and J ends lost 5 bases and 6 bases respectively, with 10 bases between them. Looked up from germline, CDR1 is SQVTM and CDR2 is ANQGSEA. This CDR3 is 11 amino acids long. The CDR3 DNA follows: TGCAGCGTTCGACAGGAGGATGGCTACACCTTC. Translated, it gives CSVRQEDGYTF.

This sequence joins TRBV7-3 and TRBJ1-1; D gene ambiguous. The CDR3 covers 12 residues. Trimming pared 3 bases from V and 8 bases from J, leaving 10 bases between. CDR1 is SGHTA and CDR2 is FQGTGA in the germline V gene. The CDR3 DNA follows: TGTGCCAGCAGCTTGAGTGGTAACGAAGCTTTCTTT. This sequence encodes CASSLSGNEAFF.

This chain links TRBV2 with TRBJ2-3, with D maybe TRBD1 (6 bases). Germline V CDR1 and CDR2: SNHLY, FYNNEI. This CDR3 has 15 amino acids. Trimming stripped 3 bases from V and 2 bases from J, with 12 bases between. CDR3 DNA sequence: TGTGCCAGCAGTGAGCACAGGGTAAACACAGATACGCAGTATTTT. Protein sequence: CASSEHRVNTDTQYF. Using reference TRBV2 and TRBJ2-3 for the parts outside the CDR3, the full variable domain is EPEVTQTPSHQVTQMGQEVILRCVPISNHLYFYWYRQILGQKVEFLVSFYNNEISEKSEIFDDQFSVERPDGSNFTLKIRSTKLEDSAMYFCASSEHRVNTDTQYFGPGTRLTVL.

The V and J genes are TRBV18 and TRBJ2-1; possibly TRBD1 for D (6 bases). The CDR3 is 13 amino acids. The germline V and J ends were trimmed by 3 bases and 9 bases, with 12 bases remaining between them. Germline V gene sequence: CDR1 KGHSH, CDR2 LQKENI. The chain's CDR3 is CASSPQGKGEQFF. The CDR3 DNA reads as TGTGCCAGCTCACCCCAGGGGAAGGGTGAGCAGTTCTTC.

The chain recombines TRBV19 with TRBJ2-1; tentative D call: TRBD2 (6 bases). There are 13 residues in the CDR3. The V gene's germline CDR1 is LNHDA and CDR2 SQIVND (reference sequence). V lost 4 bases and J 12 bases, leaving 16 bases between the germline ends. This CDR3 reads CASSKDYYQGQFF. The CDR3 DNA is TGTGCCAGTAGTAAGGACTACTATCAGGGGCAGTTCTTC.

The count of this clone is one. V is TRBV27 and J is TRBJ1-4, with TRBD1 as a possible D gene (6 bases). This CDR3 region has 13 residues. Germline assignment: CDR1 MNHEY and CDR2 SMNVEV (reference sequence). The V end lost 5 bases, the J end lost 7 bases, and 11 bases lay between the germline ends. The CDR3 spells CASSPPGVEKLFF. The CDR3 DNA follows: TGTGCCAGCAGTCCCCCAGGGGTTGAAAAACTGTTTTTT.

This clone was detected only once. The J gene is TRBJ2-1, the V gene TRBV6-5; 10 positions agree with TRBD1. The ends lost 6 bases at V and 9 bases at J; junction bases unmatched: 8. Germline V gene lookup returns CDR1 MNHEY and CDR2 SVGAGI. The CDR3 covers 14 residues. The DNA for the CDR3 is TGTGCCAGCAGGGGGACAGGGGAAGCGGGTGAGCAGTTCTTC. Its protein product is CASRGTGEAGEQFF.

This clone was seen once. The rearrangement links TRBV11-2 to TRBJ2-4; 10 bases are shared with TRBD2. The germline CDR1 and CDR2 sequences are SGHAT and FQNNGV. V lost 5 bases and J lost 2; bases outside the gene matches: 12. The CDR3 spans 18 residues. CDR3 coding DNA: TGTGCCAGCAGCCCTAGGACTAGCGGATACGGGACCAAAAACATTCAGTACTTC. This codes for CASSPRTSGYGTKNIQYF.

This chain uses TRBV5-6 with TRBJ1-2, with 10 bases aligning to TRBD1. Germline V gene data show CDR1 as SGHDT and CDR2 as YYEEEE. The trim removed 4 bases at V and 4 bases at J, leaving 1 base unmatched. The CDR3 loop spans 13 amino acids. CDR3 nucleotides: TGTGCCAGCAGCGGACAGGGGGGCTATGGCTACACCTTC. Its translation is CASSGQGGYGYTF.

The chain combines TRBV5-6 with TRBJ2-7, with TRBD1 matching 7 bases. The CDR3 extends over 14 amino acids. The V gene's germline CDR1 is SGHDT and CDR2 YYEEEE. V gave up 4 bases and J gave up 3 bases; unmatched junction bases: 7. The CDR3 protein is CASSLQGFYYEQYV. The CDR3 DNA is TGTGCCAGCAGCCTACAGGGGTTTTACTACGAGCAGTACGTC.

The chain recombines TRBV14 with TRBJ1-1; possible D gene TRBD1, 5 bases. Trimming took off 0 bases at V and 3 bases at J, with 11 bases between the two ends. Per germline, CDR1 SGHDN and CDR2 FVKESK. The CDR3 consists of 15 residues. The CDR3 coding sequence is TGTGCCAGCAGCCAAGACCAGGGATGGTACACTGAAGCTTTCTTT. Its translation is CASSQDQGWYTEAFF.

The gene calls are TRBV12-5 and TRBJ1-2; a weak D match, TRBD1 (5 bases). Trimming took off 0 bases at V and 8 bases at J, with 10 bases between the two ends. Germline CDR1 is LGHNT and CDR2 is FRNRAP. The CDR3 is made up of 13 amino acids. As DNA, the CDR3 is TGTGCTAGTGGTTTGGTACAGGCGGCGGGCTACACCTTC. It encodes CASGLVQAAGYTF.

The chain joins TRBV7-2 to TRBJ1-1, with D possibly being TRBD1 (5 bases). The CDR3 is 14 amino acids. The germline V and J ends were trimmed by 11 bases and 5 bases, with 21 bases remaining between them. Germline assignment: CDR1 SGHTA and CDR2 FQGNSA. The CDR3 nucleotides are TGTGCCGCTTCCACGAGTGGGGGGGTAACTGAAGCTTTCTTT. Its protein product is CAASTSGGVTEAFF.

This clone was detected a few times. V gene TRBV19 combines with J gene TRBJ1-3; D is unclear. The CDR3 loop spans 14 amino acids. Trimming stripped 6 bases from V and 0 bases from J, with 9 bases between. Germline CDR1 is LNHDA and CDR2 is SQIVND (reference sequence). This chain's CDR3 is CASSALSSGNTIYF. CDR3 bases: TGTGCCAGTAGCGCACTGAGCTCTGGAAACACCATATATTTT.

The genes are TRBV19 and TRBJ2-2; 7 positions match TRBD2. The CDR3 loop spans 15 amino acids. The ends lost 7 bases at V and 5 bases at J; junction bases unmatched: 10. Germline V gene data show CDR1 as LNHDA and CDR2 as SQIVND (reference sequence). The CDR3 nucleotides read TGTGCCAGTAAAGGGGACTACCCTAGAACCGGGGAGCTGTTTTTT. This sequence encodes CASKGDYPRTGELFF.

This clone was recorded only once. This chain connects TRBV18 to TRBJ2-2, with 12 bases that match TRBD2. Germline loops: CDR1 KGHSH, CDR2 LQKENI. V dropped 3 bases and J dropped 8; count of bases not matched to a gene: 7. This CDR3 region has 16 residues. In DNA, the CDR3 is TGTGCCAGCTCACCCGGACTAGCGGGGCCTTTTGGGGAGCTGTTTTTT. Amino acid sequence: CASSPGLAGPFGELFF.

The rearrangement joins TRBV13 to TRBJ1-6; D remains unclear. CDR3 length: 16 residues. Germline V gene data show CDR1 as PRHDT and CDR2 as FYEKMQ (reference sequence). V was pared by 5 bases and J by 0 bases, with 11 bases between. CDR3 bases: TGTGCCAGCAGCGTCCTACAGAGCTCCTATAATTCACCCCTCCACTTT. It encodes CASSVLQSSYNSPLHF.

The chain employs TRBV5-5 and TRBJ1-4; TRBD1 matches 8 bases. This CDR3 has 16 residues. Trimming took 4 bases from V and 4 from J; bases not matched to a gene: 9. CDR1 SGHKS and CDR2 YYEKEE come from the germline V gene (reference sequence). The CDR3 region is CASSKDRVEDNEKLFF. The CDR3 bases are TGTGCCAGCAGCAAGGACAGGGTAGAGGATAATGAAAAACTGTTTTTT.